The 6 T cell receptor beta chains given below trace back to one sample, sequenced in a study of cytomegalovirus exposure and HLA in healthy donors. Use of 60 Vbeta and 13 Jbeta primers characterized the PCR. Some clones are missing from TCRdb's copy, which holds only in-frame ones; the method was immunoSEQ multiplex PCR. The sample holds 120,000 or so clones, 65% to 80% seen once. The sample comprised PBMCs. Source of these receptors: a man aged 30 to 39 in good health and CMV-seronegative.

The chain employs TRBV28 and TRBJ2-1; 9 nucleotides agree with TRBD2. The CDR3 contains 15 residues. Germline lookup yields CDR1 MDHEN and CDR2 SYDVKM. J lost 10 bases, V lost 4 bases, and 11 bases had no gene match. The CDR3: CASSYLAGVFGEQFF. The CDR3 bases are TGTGCCAGCAGTTATTTAGCGGGGGTCTTCGGAGAGCAGTTCTTC.

The V and J genes are TRBV4-2 and TRBJ1-1; D not certain. With 4 bases removed from V and 5 bases from J, the gap between germline ends came to 14 bases. The germline gives CDR1 LGHNA, CDR2 YNFKEQ. This CDR3 is 14 amino acids long. The CDR3 DNA reads TGTGCCAGCAGCCGGGAGGCTTTGGAGACTGAAGCTTTCTTT. Its protein product is CASSREALETEAFF.

Details on this clone: Different DNA sequences within this sample yield the same CDR3. The rearrangement links TRBV6-5 to TRBJ1-1; tentative D call: TRBD1 (6 bases). This CDR3 is 13 amino acids long. The germline V and J ends were trimmed by 6 bases and 8 bases, with 16 bases remaining between them. CDR1 is MNHEY, CDR2 SVGAGI, per germline. The CDR3 loop reads CASRTGQGTEAFF. The CDR3 DNA is TGTGCCAGCAGAACGGGCCAGGGGACCGAAGCTTTCTTT.

The chain links TRBV28 to TRBJ1-3, with 9 bases aligning to TRBD1. This CDR3 is built from 14 residues. CDR1 MDHEN and CDR2 SYDVKM come from the germline V gene. V shed 5 bases, J shed 5 bases, and the junction held 4 bases outside the gene matches. CDR3 amino acids: CASSQQGARNTIYF. DNA of the CDR3: TGTGCCAGCAGTCAACAGGGGGCGCGAAACACCATATATTTT.

The rearrangement joins TRBV11-2 to TRBJ2-7, with 7 nucleotides matching TRBD1. Trimming took 5 bases from V and 2 from J; bases not matched to a gene: 6. The germline gives CDR1 SGHAT, CDR2 FQNNGV. This CDR3 spans 14 amino acids. The CDR3 here is CASSVRQGPYEQYF. CDR3 in DNA: TGTGCCAGCAGCGTTAGACAGGGCCCCTACGAGCAGTACTTC.

This chain uses TRBV14 with TRBJ2-7, with TRBD1 identical over 8 bases. Looked up from germline, CDR1 is SGHDN and CDR2 is FVKESK. The CDR3 loop spans 13 amino acids. Trimming took 10 bases from V and 3 from J; bases not matched to a gene: 8. DNA of the CDR3: TGTGCCATCTTCAGGGGGCTTGTCTACGAGCAGTACTTC. This sequence encodes CAIFRGLVYEQYF.